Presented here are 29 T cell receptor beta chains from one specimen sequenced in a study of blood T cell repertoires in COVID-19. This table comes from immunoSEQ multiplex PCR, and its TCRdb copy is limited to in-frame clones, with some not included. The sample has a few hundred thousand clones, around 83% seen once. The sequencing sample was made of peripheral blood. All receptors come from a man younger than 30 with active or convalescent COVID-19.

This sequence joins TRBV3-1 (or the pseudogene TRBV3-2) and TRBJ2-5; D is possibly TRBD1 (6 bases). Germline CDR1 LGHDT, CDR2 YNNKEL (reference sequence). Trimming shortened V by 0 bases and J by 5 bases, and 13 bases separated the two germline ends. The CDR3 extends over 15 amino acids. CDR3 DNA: TGTGCCAGCAGCCAAGATTCCCAGGGGTTTGAGACCCAGTACTTC. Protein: CASSQDSQGFETQYF.

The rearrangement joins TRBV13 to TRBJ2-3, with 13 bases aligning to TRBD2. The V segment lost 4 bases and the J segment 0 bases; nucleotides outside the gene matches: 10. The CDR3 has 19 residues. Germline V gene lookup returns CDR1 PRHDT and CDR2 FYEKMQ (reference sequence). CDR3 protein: CASSSRLGLAGESTDTQYF. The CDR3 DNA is TGTGCCAGCAGCTCTCGATTAGGACTAGCGGGAGAAAGCACAGATACGCAGTATTTT.

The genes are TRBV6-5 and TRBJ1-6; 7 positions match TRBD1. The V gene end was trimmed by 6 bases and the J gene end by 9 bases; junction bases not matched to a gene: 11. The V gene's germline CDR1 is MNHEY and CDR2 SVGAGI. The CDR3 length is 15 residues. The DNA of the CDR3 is TGTGCCAGCAGCCAGAAGGACAGGTCTGGTTCACCCCTCCACTTT. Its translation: CASSQKDRSGSPLHF.

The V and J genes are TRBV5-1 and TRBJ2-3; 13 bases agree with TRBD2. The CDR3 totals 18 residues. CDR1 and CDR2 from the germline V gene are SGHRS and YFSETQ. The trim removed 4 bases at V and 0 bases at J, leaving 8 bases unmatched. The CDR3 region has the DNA TGCGCCAGCAGCCTTGGACTAGCGGGGGCCCTTAGCACAGATACGCAGTATTTT. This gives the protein CASSLGLAGALSTDTQYF.

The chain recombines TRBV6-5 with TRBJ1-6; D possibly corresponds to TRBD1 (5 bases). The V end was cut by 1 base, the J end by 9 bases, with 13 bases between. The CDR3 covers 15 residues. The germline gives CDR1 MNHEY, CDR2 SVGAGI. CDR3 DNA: TGTGCCAGCAGTTACTTCTCAGGGCAAGGTTCACCCCTCCACTTT. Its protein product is CASSYFSGQGSPLHF.

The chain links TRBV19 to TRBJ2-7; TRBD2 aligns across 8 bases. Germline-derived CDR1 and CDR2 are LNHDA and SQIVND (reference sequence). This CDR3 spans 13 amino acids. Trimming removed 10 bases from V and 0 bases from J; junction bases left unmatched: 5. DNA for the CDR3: TGTGCCACTTCCGGGGGGGCCTCCTACGAGCAGTACTTC. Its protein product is CATSGGASYEQYF. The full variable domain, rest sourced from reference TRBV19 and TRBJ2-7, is DGGITQSPKYLFRKEGQNVTLSCEQNLNHDAMYWYRQDPGQGLRLIYYSQIVNDFQKGDIAEGYSVSREKKESFPLTVTSAQKNPTAFYLCATSGGASYEQYFGPGTRLTVT.

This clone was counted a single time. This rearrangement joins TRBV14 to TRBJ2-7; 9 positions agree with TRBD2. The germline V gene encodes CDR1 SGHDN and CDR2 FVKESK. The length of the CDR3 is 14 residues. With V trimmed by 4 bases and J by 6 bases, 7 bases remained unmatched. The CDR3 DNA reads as TGTGCCAGCAGCCCCCCTGCGGGGGGGCGCGAGCAGTACTTC. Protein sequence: CASSPPAGGREQYF.

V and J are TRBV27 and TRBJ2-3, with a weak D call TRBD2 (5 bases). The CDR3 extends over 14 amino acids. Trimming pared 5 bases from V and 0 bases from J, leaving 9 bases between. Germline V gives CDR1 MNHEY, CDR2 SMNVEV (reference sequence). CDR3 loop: CASSEGPSTDTQYF. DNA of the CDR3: TGTGCCAGCAGTGAGGGCCCTAGCACAGATACGCAGTATTTT.

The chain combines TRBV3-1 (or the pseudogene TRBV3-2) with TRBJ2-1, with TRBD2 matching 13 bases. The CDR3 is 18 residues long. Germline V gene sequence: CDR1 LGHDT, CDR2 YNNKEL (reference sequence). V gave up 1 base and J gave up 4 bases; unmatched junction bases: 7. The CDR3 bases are TGTGCCAGCAGCCAAGGAGGACTAGCGGGAGTTTCATACAATGAGCAGTTCTTC. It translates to CASSQGGLAGVSYNEQFF.

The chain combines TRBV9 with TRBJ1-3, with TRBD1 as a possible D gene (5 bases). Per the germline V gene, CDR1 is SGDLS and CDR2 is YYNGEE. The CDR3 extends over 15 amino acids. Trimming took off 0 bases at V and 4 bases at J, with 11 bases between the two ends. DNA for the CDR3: TGTGCCAGCAGCGTAGCGGCAGGGAGGGGAAACACCATATATTTT. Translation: CASSVAAGRGNTIYF.

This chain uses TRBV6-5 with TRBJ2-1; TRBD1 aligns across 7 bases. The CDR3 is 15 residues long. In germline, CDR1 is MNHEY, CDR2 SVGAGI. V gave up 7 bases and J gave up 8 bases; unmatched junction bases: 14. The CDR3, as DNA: TGTGCCAGCAAACCGGGACAGCAAGCTTCCTATGAGCAGTTCTTC. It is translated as CASKPGQQASYEQFF.

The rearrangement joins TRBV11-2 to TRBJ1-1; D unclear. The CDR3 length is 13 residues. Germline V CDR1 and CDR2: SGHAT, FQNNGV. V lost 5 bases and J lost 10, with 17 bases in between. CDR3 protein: CASSRRSGPGAFF. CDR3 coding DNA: TGTGCCAGCAGCCGCCGGAGCGGGCCGGGAGCTTTCTTT.

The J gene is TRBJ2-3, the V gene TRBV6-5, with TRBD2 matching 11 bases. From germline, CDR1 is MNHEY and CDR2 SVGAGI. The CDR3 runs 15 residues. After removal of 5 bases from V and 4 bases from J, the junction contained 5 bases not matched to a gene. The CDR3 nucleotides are TGTGCCAGCAGTCCTCGACTAGCGGGACCAGATACGCAGTATTTT. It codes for CASSPRLAGPDTQYF.

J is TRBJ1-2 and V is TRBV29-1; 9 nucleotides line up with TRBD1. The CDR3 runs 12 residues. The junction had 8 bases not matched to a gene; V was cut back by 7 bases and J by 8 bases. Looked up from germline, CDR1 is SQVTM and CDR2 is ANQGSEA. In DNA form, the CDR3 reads TGCAGCGCGGAAAAACAGGGGGCGGGCTACACCTTC. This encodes CSAEKQGAGYTF.

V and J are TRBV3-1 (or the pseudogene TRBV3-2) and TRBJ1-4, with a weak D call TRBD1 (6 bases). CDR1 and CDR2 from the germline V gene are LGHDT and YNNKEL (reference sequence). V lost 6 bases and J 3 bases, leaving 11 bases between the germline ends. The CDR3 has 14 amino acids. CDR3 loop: CASRQGLSNEKLFF. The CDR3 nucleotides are TGTGCCAGCAGGCAGGGGTTGTCTAATGAAAAACTGTTTTTT.

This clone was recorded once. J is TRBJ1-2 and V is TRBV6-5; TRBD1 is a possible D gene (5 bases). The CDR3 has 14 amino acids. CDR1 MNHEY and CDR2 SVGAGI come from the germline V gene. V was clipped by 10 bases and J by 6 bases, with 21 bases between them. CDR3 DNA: TGTGCCATAAGTAGTTTTTCAGGGCCGGATGGCTACACCTTC. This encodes CAISSFSGPDGYTF.

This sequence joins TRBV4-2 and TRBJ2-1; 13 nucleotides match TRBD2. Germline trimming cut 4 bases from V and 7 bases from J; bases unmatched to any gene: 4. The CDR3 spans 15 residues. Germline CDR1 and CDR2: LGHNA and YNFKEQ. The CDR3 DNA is TGTGCCAGCAGCCGGACTAGCGGGGGTATTAATGAGCAGTTCTTC. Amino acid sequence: CASSRTSGGINEQFF.

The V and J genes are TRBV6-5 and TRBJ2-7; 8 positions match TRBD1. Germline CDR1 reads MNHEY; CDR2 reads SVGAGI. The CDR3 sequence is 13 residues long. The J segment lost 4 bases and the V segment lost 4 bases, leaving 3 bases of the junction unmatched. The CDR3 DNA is TGTGCCAGCAGTTTCGGGACAGGTTACGAGCAGTACTTC. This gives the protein CASSFGTGYEQYF.

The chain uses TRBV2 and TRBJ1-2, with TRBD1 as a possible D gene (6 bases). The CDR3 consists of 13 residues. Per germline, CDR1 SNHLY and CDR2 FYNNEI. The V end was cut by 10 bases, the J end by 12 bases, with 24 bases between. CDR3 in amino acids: CATDRDTYIGNTF. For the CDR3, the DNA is TGTGCCACAGACCGGGACACTTACATTGGAAACACCTTC.

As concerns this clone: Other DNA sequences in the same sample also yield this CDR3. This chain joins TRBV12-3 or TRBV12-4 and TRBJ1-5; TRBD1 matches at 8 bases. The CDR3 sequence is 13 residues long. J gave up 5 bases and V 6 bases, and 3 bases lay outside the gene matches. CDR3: CASSPTGDQPQHF. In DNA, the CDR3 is TGTGCCAGCAGCCCGACAGGGGATCAGCCCCAGCATTTT.

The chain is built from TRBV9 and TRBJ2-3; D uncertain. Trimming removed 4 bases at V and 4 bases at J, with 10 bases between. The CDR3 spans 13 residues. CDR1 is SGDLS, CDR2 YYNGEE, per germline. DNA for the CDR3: TGTGCCAGCAGCCCCTATATCGCAGATACGCAGTATTTT. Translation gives CASSPYIADTQYF.

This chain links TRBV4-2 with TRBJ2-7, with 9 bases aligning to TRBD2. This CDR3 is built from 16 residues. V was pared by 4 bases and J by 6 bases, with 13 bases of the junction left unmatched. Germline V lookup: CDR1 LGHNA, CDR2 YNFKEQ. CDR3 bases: TGTGCCAGCAGCCCTTACGGTGCGGGAGGGCCCCCCGAGCAGTACTTC. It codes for CASSPYGAGGPPEQYF.

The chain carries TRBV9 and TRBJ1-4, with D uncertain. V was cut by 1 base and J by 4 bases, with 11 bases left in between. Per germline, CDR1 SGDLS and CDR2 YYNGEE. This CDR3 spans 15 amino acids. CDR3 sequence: CASSVHLGSNEKLFF. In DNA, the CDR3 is TGTGCCAGCAGCGTACATCTAGGGAGTAATGAAAAACTGTTTTTT.

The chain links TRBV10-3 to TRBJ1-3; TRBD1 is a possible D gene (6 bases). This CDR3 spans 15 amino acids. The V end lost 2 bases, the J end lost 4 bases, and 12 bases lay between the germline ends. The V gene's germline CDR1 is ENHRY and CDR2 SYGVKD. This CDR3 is CAISEPHRAGNTIYF. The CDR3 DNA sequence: TGTGCCATCAGTGAGCCACACAGGGCAGGAAACACCATATATTTT.

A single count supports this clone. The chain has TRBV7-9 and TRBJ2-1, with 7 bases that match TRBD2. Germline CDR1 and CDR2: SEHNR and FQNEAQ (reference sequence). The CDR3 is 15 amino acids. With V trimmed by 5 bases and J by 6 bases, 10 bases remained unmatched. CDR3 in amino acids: CASSIVERGVNEQFF. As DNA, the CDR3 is TGTGCCAGCAGCATCGTCGAGCGGGGTGTCAATGAGCAGTTCTTC.

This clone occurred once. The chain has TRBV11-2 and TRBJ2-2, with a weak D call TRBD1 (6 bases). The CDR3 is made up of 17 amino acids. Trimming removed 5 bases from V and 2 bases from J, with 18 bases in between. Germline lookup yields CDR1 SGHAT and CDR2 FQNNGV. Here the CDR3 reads CASSPMSGTRNTGELFF. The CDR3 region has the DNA TGTGCCAGCAGCCCCATGTCCGGGACACGAAACACCGGGGAGCTGTTTTTT.

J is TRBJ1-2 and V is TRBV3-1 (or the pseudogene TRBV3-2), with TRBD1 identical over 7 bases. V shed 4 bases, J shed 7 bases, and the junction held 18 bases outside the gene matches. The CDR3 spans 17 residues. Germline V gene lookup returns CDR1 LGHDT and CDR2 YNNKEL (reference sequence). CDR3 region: CASSRRSGQPYEGGYTF. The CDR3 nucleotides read TGTGCCAGCAGCCGACGATCGGGACAGCCGTATGAGGGTGGCTACACCTTC.

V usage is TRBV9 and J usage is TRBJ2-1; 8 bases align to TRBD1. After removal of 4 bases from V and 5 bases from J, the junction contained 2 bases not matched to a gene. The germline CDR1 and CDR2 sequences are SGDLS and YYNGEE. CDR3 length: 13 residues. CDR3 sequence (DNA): TGTGCCAGCAGCAGGACAGGGCACAATGAGCAGTTCTTC. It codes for CASSRTGHNEQFF. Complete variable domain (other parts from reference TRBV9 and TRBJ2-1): DSGVTQTPKHLITATGQRVTLRCSPRSGDLSVYWYQQSLDQGLQFLIQYYNGEERAKGNILERFSAQQFPDLHSELNLSSLELGDSALYFCASSRTGHNEQFFGPGTRLTVL.

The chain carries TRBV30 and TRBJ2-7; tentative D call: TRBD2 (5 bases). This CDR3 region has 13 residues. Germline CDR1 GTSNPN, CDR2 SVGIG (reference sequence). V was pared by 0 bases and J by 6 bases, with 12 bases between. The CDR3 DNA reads TGTGCCTGGAGTGTACTGGAGGCGGGCGAGCAGTACTTC. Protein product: CAWSVLEAGEQYF.